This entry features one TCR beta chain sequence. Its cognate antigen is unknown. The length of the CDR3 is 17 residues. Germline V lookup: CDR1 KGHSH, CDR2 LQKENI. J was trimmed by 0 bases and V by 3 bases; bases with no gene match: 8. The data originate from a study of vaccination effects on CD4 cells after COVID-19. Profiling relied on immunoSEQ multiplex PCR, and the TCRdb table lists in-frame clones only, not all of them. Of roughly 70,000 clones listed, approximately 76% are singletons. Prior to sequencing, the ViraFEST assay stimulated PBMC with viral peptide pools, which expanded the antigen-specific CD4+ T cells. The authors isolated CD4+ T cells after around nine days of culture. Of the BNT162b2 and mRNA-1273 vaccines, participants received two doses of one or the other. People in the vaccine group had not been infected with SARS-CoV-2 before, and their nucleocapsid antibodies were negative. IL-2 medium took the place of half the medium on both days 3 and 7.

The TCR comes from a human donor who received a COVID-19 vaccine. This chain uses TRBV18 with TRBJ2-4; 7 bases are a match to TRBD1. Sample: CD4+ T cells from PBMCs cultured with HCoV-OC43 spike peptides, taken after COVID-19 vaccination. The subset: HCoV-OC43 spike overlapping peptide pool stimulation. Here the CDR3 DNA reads TGTGCCAGCTCACCCAGACAGGGCAAACTAGCCAAAAACATTCAGTACTTC. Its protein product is CASSPRQGKLAKNIQYF.